This T cell receptor beta chain appears in the sequencing data of a study of neoadjuvant anti-PD-1 for oral cavity cancer. Study-wide context: Nivolumab at 3 mg/kg was mostly given biweekly, three to four doses, pre-surgery. Study-level results: With three patients per group, TCR findings need larger cohorts.

Details on this clone: Its target is unknown.

The J segment lost 4 bases and the V segment lost 0 bases, leaving 1 base of the junction unmatched. The CDR3 runs 13 residues. Germline V gene sequence: CDR1 SGHNT, CDR2 YYREEE (reference sequence). Documented time point: after neoadjuvant nivolumab, at surgical resection. Some clones are missing from TCRdb's copy, which holds only in-frame ones; the method was immunoSEQ multiplex PCR. There are roughly 40,000 clones in the sample; approximately 80% occur only once, and roughly 5% lies in the top ten. The rearrangement joins TRBV5-4 to TRBJ2-7, with 7 bases fitting TRBD2. The source was PBMCs, collected after nivolumab (anti-PD-1) treatment. This receptor was identified in a person aged 40-85 years with oral cavity squamous cell carcinoma. The CDR3 reads CASSLVSGYEQYF. The CDR3 DNA follows: TGTGCCAGCAGCTTGGTTAGCGGGTACGAGCAGTACTTC.